A selection of T cell receptor beta chains follows, all from one sample in a study of T cells in Graves' hyperthyroidism and ophthalmopathy. MiXCR, applied by TCRdb to the multiplex PCR reads, yields one record per CDR3 protein. The sample includes hundreds of thousands of distinct CDR3 sequences, roughly 13% of them seen just once. The specimen sequenced was blood. The receptors were sampled from a woman aged 18 to 35 with Graves' hyperthyroidism. CDR3s include the opening cysteine and the closing phenylalanine or tryptophan. Each record gives: J gene, D gene, clone size, V gene, CDR3 DNA, CDR3 protein. The D gene is left open where the match is weak. Some rows mark clone size as missing; the rest say once, few, many or name a class of expanded clone.

J gene: TRBJ1-1
D gene: -
clone size: many
V gene: TRBV6-6
CDR3 DNA: TGTGCCAGCAGTTACTCGCGGGACGGTGAAGCTTTCTTT
CDR3 protein: CASSYSRDGEAFF

J gene: TRBJ2-3
D gene: -
clone size: many
V gene: TRBV20-1
CDR3 DNA: TGCAGGGTAGGAGAAAGCGGTCTCACAGATACGCAGTATTTT
CDR3 protein: CRVGESGLTDTQYF

J gene: TRBJ2-2
D gene: -
clone size: few
V gene: TRBV3-1
CDR3 DNA: TGTGCCAGCAGCCAAGAACCACTCACCGGGGAGCTGTTTTTT
CDR3 protein: CASSQEPLTGELFF

J gene: TRBJ1-2
D gene: -
clone size: many
V gene: TRBV2
CDR3 DNA: TGTGCCAGCATAGGCCAGTCTAACTATGGCTACACCTTC
CDR3 protein: CASIGQSNYGYTF

J gene: TRBJ2-2
D gene: -
clone size: -
V gene: TRBV20-1
CDR3 DNA: TGCAGTGCCCCGCGGGAAGTCGGGGAGCTGTTTTTT
CDR3 protein: CSAPREVGELFF

J gene: TRBJ2-1
D gene: -
clone size: many
V gene: TRBV4-1
CDR3 DNA: TGCGCCAGCAGCCAGATAACAGGGAGGGCCTACAATGAGCAGTTCTTC
CDR3 protein: CASSQITGRAYNEQFF

J gene: TRBJ1-1
D gene: TRBD1
clone size: many
V gene: TRBV5-5
CDR3 DNA: TGTGCCAGCGCGGGTCAGACAGGGGGCACTGAAGCTTTCTTT
CDR3 protein: CASAGQTGGTEAFF

J gene: TRBJ1-3
D gene: -
clone size: many
V gene: TRBV6-1
CDR3 DNA: TGTGCCACCTCCCGACAGGCGGCGATGAGAAACACCATATATTTT
CDR3 protein: CATSRQAAMRNTIYF

J gene: TRBJ2-2
D gene: TRBD2
clone size: few
V gene: TRBV6-1
CDR3 DNA: TGTGCCAGCAGTCGTATGGTGGGACTAGTCCACCTTGAGGACGGGGAGCTGTTTTTT
CDR3 protein: CASSRMVGLVHLEDGELFF

J gene: TRBJ2-5
D gene: -
clone size: many
V gene: TRBV28
CDR3 DNA: TGTGCCAGCAGTCAAACCTACCAAGAGACCCAGTACTTC
CDR3 protein: CASSQTYQETQYF

J gene: TRBJ2-1
D gene: -
clone size: many
V gene: TRBV10-3
CDR3 DNA: TGTGCCATCAGTGAGTGGACGGGGGCCAATGTGCTCGTAAGCTCCTACAATGAGCAGTTCTTC
CDR3 protein: CAISEWTGANVLVSSYNEQFF

J gene: TRBJ2-5
D gene: -
clone size: many
V gene: TRBV28
CDR3 DNA: TGTGCCAGCAGCACCGGGACGGCGGGGACCCAGTACTTC
CDR3 protein: CASSTGTAGTQYF

J gene: TRBJ2-1
D gene: TRBD1
clone size: -
V gene: TRBV9
CDR3 DNA: TGTGCCAGCAGCGGATGGGACAGGTCTTACAATGAGCAGTTCTTC
CDR3 protein: CASSGWDRSYNEQFF

J gene: TRBJ1-5
D gene: -
clone size: many
V gene: TRBV19
CDR3 DNA: TGTGCCAGTAGTAGTTCCGACGGGCAGCCCCAGCATTTT
CDR3 protein: CASSSSDGQPQHF

J gene: TRBJ1-1
D gene: TRBD1
clone size: many
V gene: TRBV12-3/TRBV12-4
CDR3 DNA: TGTGCCAGCAGAGACGGGACAGCTAATGAAGCTTTCTTT
CDR3 protein: CASRDGTANEAFF

J gene: TRBJ2-2
D gene: -
clone size: few
V gene: TRBV20-1
CDR3 DNA: TGCAGTGCTATAGGGCCGGCGAACACCGGGGAGCTGTTTTTT
CDR3 protein: CSAIGPANTGELFF